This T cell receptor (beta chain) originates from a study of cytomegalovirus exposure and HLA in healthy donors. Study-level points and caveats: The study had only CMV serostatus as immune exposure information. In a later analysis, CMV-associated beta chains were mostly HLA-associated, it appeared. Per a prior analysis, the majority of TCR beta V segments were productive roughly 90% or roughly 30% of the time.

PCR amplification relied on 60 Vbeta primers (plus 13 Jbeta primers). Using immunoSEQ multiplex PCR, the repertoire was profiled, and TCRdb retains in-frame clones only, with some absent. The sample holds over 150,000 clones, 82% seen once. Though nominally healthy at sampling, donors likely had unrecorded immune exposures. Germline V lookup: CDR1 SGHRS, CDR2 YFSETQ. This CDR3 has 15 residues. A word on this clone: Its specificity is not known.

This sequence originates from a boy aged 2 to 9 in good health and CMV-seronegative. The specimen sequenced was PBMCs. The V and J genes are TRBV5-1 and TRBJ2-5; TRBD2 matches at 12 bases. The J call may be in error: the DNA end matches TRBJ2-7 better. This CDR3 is CASSVLAGGVNEQYF. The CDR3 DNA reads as TGCGCCAGTTCCGTCCTAGCGGGGGGGGTCAACGAGCAGTACTTC.